These 18 T cell receptor beta chains originate from one sample sequenced in a study of blood T cell repertoires in COVID-19. Using immunoSEQ multiplex PCR, the repertoire was profiled, and TCRdb retains in-frame clones only, with some absent. The table records 200,000 to 250,000 clones, 65% to 85% of them present only once. The sample consisted of peripheral blood. These receptor sequences come from a woman in her twenties or thirties who had recovered from COVID-19.

This chain links TRBV30 with TRBJ2-1; 10 nucleotides line up with TRBD2. The CDR3 consists of 13 residues. Looked up from germline, CDR1 is GTSNPN and CDR2 is SVGIG (reference sequence). After removal of 4 bases from V and 6 bases from J, the junction contained 3 bases not matched to a gene. The CDR3 DNA follows: TGTGCCTGGACTAGCGGGAGTCTCAATGAGCAGTTCTTC. It translates to CAWTSGSLNEQFF.

The CDR3 DNA reads TGTGCCAGCAGTTACACCTGGACAGCGTCTGGAAACACCATATATTTT. Its protein product is CASSYTWTASGNTIYF. This chain links TRBV6-5 with TRBJ1-3, with a tentative D call TRBD1 (6 bases). The CDR3 runs 16 residues. CDR1 and CDR2 (germline): MNHEY, SVGAGI. V lost 2 bases to trimming and J lost 1 base, with 12 bases between them.

This clone was picked up many times. The genes are TRBV6-5 and TRBJ1-6; D is perhaps TRBD1 (6 bases). Germline V gives CDR1 MNHEY, CDR2 SVGAGI. This CDR3 contains 15 residues. V dropped 2 bases and J dropped 5 bases, with 10 bases sitting between them. CDR3 region: CASSYKTGHNSPLHF. The CDR3 region has the DNA TGTGCCAGCAGTTACAAGACAGGACATAATTCACCCCTCCACTTT.

V is TRBV7-3 and J is TRBJ2-7; the D is unclear. There are 16 residues in the CDR3. The V end lost 2 bases, the J end lost 0 bases, and 14 bases lay between the germline ends. Germline V gives CDR1 SGHTA, CDR2 FQGTGA. CDR3 coding DNA: TGTGCCAGCAGCTTAGAAAGAGTCCCTAGCTCCTACGAGCAGTACTTC. Protein sequence: CASSLERVPSSYEQYF.

The V gene is TRBV10-3, the J gene TRBJ2-1; 9 positions match TRBD2. V shed 3 bases and J 9 bases; nucleotides not matched to a gene: 9. The CDR3 extends over 15 amino acids. The germline V gene encodes CDR1 ENHRY and CDR2 SYGVKD. CDR3 loop: CAISDGGGAQSEQFF. DNA for the CDR3: TGTGCCATCAGTGATGGCGGGGGGGCGCAAAGTGAGCAGTTCTTC.

The rearrangement uses TRBV5-3 and TRBJ1-4, with TRBD1 as a possible D gene (6 bases). TRBV5-3 is labeled an ORF, and its function is uncertain. The CDR3 runs 15 residues. The V and J ends lost 5 bases and 4 bases respectively, with 15 bases between them. The CDR3, as DNA: TGTGCCAGAAGGAACACAGGGCCTTTTAATGAAAAACTGTTTTTT. Amino acid sequence: CARRNTGPFNEKLFF.

The chain employs TRBV5-1 and TRBJ2-1, with 11 bases that match TRBD2. J gave up 6 bases and V 3 bases, and 11 bases lay outside the gene matches. The CDR3 loop spans 17 amino acids. Germline-derived CDR1 and CDR2 are SGHRS and YFSETQ. The CDR3: CASSSTSGTEVVNEQFF. The CDR3 DNA reads TGCGCCAGCAGCTCGACTAGCGGGACGGAGGTTGTCAATGAGCAGTTCTTC.

This chain links TRBV19 with TRBJ2-7; maybe TRBD2 (5 bases). This CDR3 is 15 amino acids long. The germline V and J ends were trimmed by 2 bases and 3 bases, with 14 bases remaining between them. Germline V lookup: CDR1 LNHDA, CDR2 SQIVND (reference sequence). The CDR3 loop is CASSILGASYYEQYF. The DNA of the CDR3 is TGTGCCAGTAGTATACTGGGTGCTAGCTACTACGAGCAGTACTTC.

The chain uses TRBV18 and TRBJ2-1; TRBD1 matches at 7 bases. The CDR3 contains 15 residues. With 1 base clipped from V and 5 bases from J, the junction kept 5 bases outside the gene matches. Germline assignment: CDR1 KGHSH and CDR2 LQKENI. CDR3 in amino acids: CASSPRQGTDNEQFF. The CDR3 DNA sequence: TGTGCCAGCTCACCACGACAGGGTACCGACAATGAGCAGTTCTTC. Based on the CDR3 plus reference TRBV18 and TRBJ2-1, the full variable domain is NAGVMQNPRHLVRRRGQEARLRCSPMKGHSHVYWYRQLPEEGLKFMVYLQKENIIDESGMPKERFSAEFPKEGPSILRIQQVVRGDSAAYFCASSPRQGTDNEQFFGPGTRLTVL.

The chain combines TRBV5-5 with TRBJ2-7; TRBD2 matches at 9 bases. The CDR3 consists of 15 residues. The V gene end was trimmed by 3 bases and the J gene end by 4 bases; junction bases not matched to a gene: 8. Germline V lookup: CDR1 SGHKS, CDR2 YYEKEE (reference sequence). CDR3 DNA sequence: TGTGCCAGCAGCTCGTTTAGCGGGAGTATGTACGAGCAGTACTTC. Translation gives CASSSFSGSMYEQYF.

Here the CDR3 reads CASRIRDRGMGNQPQHF. As DNA, the CDR3 is TGTGCCAGCAGGATCCGGGACAGGGGAATGGGCAATCAGCCCCAGCATTTT. The rearrangement links TRBV28 to TRBJ1-5; 10 bases fit TRBD1. The CDR3 spans 17 residues. CDR1 is MDHEN and CDR2 is SYDVKM in the germline V gene. After removal of 6 bases from V and 2 bases from J, the junction contained 10 bases not matched to a gene.

This chain connects TRBV28 to TRBJ1-1; 7 bases agree with TRBD1. This CDR3 contains 14 residues. With 2 bases clipped from V and 8 bases from J, the junction kept 8 bases outside the gene matches. Germline lookup yields CDR1 MDHEN and CDR2 SYDVKM. The DNA of the CDR3 is TGTGCCAGCAGTTTACTTCACTCGGGACAGGAAGCTTTCTTT. Translated: CASSLLHSGQEAFF.

This CDR3 reads CASSVEQGAYNEQFF. In DNA form, the CDR3 reads TGTGCCAGCAGCGTAGAACAGGGGGCTTACAATGAGCAGTTCTTC. V usage is TRBV9 and J usage is TRBJ2-1; 9 nucleotides match TRBD1. Germline values: CDR1 SGDLS, CDR2 YYNGEE. The V gene end was trimmed by 0 bases and the J gene end by 4 bases; junction bases not matched to a gene: 2. There are 15 residues in the CDR3.

The count of this clone is one. The V call is TRBV7-3, the J call TRBJ2-3, with 8 bases fitting TRBD1. Germline V lookup: CDR1 SGHTA, CDR2 FQGTGA. The V segment lost 5 bases and the J segment 5 bases; nucleotides outside the gene matches: 9. CDR3 size: 15 residues. The CDR3 loop reads CASSGRQGAKDTQYF. The CDR3 coding sequence is TGTGCCAGCAGCGGTCGGCAGGGGGCTAAAGATACGCAGTATTTT.

This clone has a single count. DNA for the CDR3: TGTGCCAGCTCACCACCGACCGGCACGACTGATCAGCCCCAGCATTTT. Translation: CASSPPTGTTDQPQHF. The rearrangement links TRBV18 to TRBJ1-5; no clear D. The germline gives CDR1 KGHSH, CDR2 LQKENI. With 0 bases removed from V and 5 bases from J, the gap between germline ends came to 14 bases. This CDR3 is 16 amino acids long.

This chain uses TRBV4-1 with TRBJ1-1; 7 bases fit TRBD1. The ends lost 3 bases at V and 0 bases at J; junction bases unmatched: 4. CDR1 is MGHRA and CDR2 is YSYEKL in the germline V gene. This CDR3 has 15 residues. CDR3 DNA: TGCGCCAGCAGCCAGGGACAGTCAATGAACACTGAAGCTTTCTTT. Translating gives CASSQGQSMNTEAFF.

The J gene is TRBJ2-2, the V gene TRBV7-3, with D possibly matching TRBD1 (6 bases). CDR1 and CDR2 (germline): SGHTA, FQGTGA. The CDR3 extends over 15 amino acids. V was shortened by 5 bases and J by 4 bases, with 14 bases between the two germline ends. Here the CDR3 reads CASSQRQAGTGELFF. The CDR3 DNA is TGTGCCAGCAGCCAACGACAGGCGGGCACCGGGGAGCTGTTTTTT.

The chain recombines TRBV28 with TRBJ1-1; D unclear. The CDR3 is 14 residues long. Looked up from germline, CDR1 is MDHEN and CDR2 is SYDVKM. Trimming took 4 bases from V and 4 from J, leaving 13 bases between them. The CDR3 coding sequence is TGTGCCAGCAGTTCCGTCCGCGGTAGCACTGAAGCTTTCTTT. This translates into CASSSVRGSTEAFF.